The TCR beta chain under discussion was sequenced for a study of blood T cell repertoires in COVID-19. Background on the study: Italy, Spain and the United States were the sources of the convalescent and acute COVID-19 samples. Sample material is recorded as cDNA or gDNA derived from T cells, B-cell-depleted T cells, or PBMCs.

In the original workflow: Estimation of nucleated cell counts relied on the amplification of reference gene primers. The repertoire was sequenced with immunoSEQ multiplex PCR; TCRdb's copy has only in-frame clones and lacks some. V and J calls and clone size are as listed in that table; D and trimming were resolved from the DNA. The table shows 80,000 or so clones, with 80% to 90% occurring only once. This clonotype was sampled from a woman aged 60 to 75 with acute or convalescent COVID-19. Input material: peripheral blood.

CDR3 DNA: TGCGCCAGCAGCGGACAGGGTTACACTGAAGCTTTCTTT. Translation gives CASSGQGYTEAFF. The gene calls are TRBV5-1 and TRBJ1-1; 8 nucleotides agree with TRBD1. Germline trimming cut 4 bases from V and 3 bases from J; bases unmatched to any gene: 2. CDR1 is SGHRS and CDR2 is YFSETQ in the germline V gene. This CDR3 comprises 13 residues.